This T cell receptor (beta chain) comes out of a study of vaccination and CD4 T cells after COVID-19 (dated by TCRdb to the early 2020s). Turning to the overall study: Every convalescent patient had a positive nasal swab PCR test for SARS-CoV-2, with mild disease in 8 to 10 patients and severe disease in one. The time from the second vaccine dose to post-vaccine blood sampling had a median of roughly 77 days and ranged from roughly 13 to 241 days. In control cultures, a CEFX viral epitope pool was used as positive control, an HIV-1 Nef peptide pool was used as negative control, or no peptide was added. Culture stimuli were overlapping spike peptide pools from SARS-CoV-2 and from the common cold coronaviruses HCoV-NL63, HCoV-OC43 and HCoV-229E. In under twelve COVID-19 convalescent patients and a handful of infection-naive healthy vaccine recipients, researchers compared the spike-specific CD4+ TCR repertoire from before mRNA vaccination with the repertoire from after. Post-COVID blood samples were collected from convalescent patients a median of around 100 days after diagnosis, with a range of about 30 to 161 days. Each participant got two doses of either the Pfizer-BioNTech BNT162b2 vaccine (n=8) or the Moderna mRNA-1273 vaccine (n=2). Six males and four females were included in the convalescent cohort, with two Hispanic individuals, seven Caucasians, two Asians and one multiracial person represented. Broad study findings and their caveats: In convalescent patients, a median approximately 90% of post-vaccine SARS-CoV-2-reactive clones were detected only after vaccination, suggesting vaccine-specific priming. Nearly all vaccine-specific clones in convalescent patients (304 of 307) were mono-reactive for SARS-CoV-2 spike rather than cross-reactive with common cold coronaviruses. The number of convalescent patients in the study was relatively small, and the study did not examine early timepoints following natural infection. The median count of SARS-CoV-2-reactive clonotypes went up from under 25 after infection to 30 to 40 after vaccination, although the change was not significant.

Notes on this clonotype: The antigen it binds to is not known. Qualities for individual bases were not recorded, and no much larger clone is one base off.

The sample's treatment or condition label, in plain terms: roughly ten-day PBMC culture with coronavirus spike peptide pools or control peptides (ViraFEST assay). The study used the ViraFEST assay, which expanded antigen-specific T cells with peptide pools and then identified expanded clonotypes by TCR sequencing. Positive SARS-CoV-2 PCR tests in the convalescent patients dated from March to December 2020, before Alpha, Beta and Delta variants emerged in the United States. More than 1.5 million PBMCs per well were cultured in IMDM with roughly 5.5% human AB serum and 8.5 to 10 IU/ml IL-2, plus 10 ug/ml peptide pools. Half of the culture medium was replaced with fresh IL-2-containing medium on days 3 and 7. CD4+ T cells were isolated after 10 days of culture through negative selection using the EasySep CD4+ T cell isolation kit. Ficoll-Paque Plus gradient centrifugation was used to isolate PBMCs from whole blood, and the isolated PBMCs were then either used fresh or cryopreserved at -140C. In general, triplicate wells were set up for every culture condition.

Receptors were amplified or captured by PCR. DNA from cultured CD4+ T cells was subjected to TCR sequencing with the Oncomine TCR Beta short-read assay at the Johns Hopkins FTIC core. The QIAamp micro DNA kit was used to extract genomic DNA from the cultured CD4+ T cells. Oncomine TCR Beta libraries made from cultured CD4+ T cells were pooled using unique dual indexes and sequenced on an Illumina iSeq 100. As for how the authors treated the data: Non-productive sequences were removed, and CDR3s not starting with C, not ending with F or W, or shorter than 7 amino acids were discarded. The MANAFEST web application was used to identify antigen-specific clonotypes by comparing peptide-stimulated wells against reference wells and other culture wells. An FDR below 0.05, an odds ratio above 5, and a productive frequency above 0.1% in at least two of three replicate wells were required for clones to be considered positive. Clonotypes that were significantly expanded in both SARS-CoV-2 spike wells and at least one common cold coronavirus spike condition were defined as cross-reactive. Using R version 3.6.1, CDR3 homology was evaluated through Levenshtein distances (stringdist) along with unrooted phylogenetic trees (ape). The public reads were reprocessed in TCRdb via fastp at Q25 and MiXCR, keeping in-frame beta chains. CDR3 protein duplicates are merged, each entry listing the most common genes and DNA. TCRdb's processing, not the study's, gives the V and J calls here. The sample table contains roughly 20,000 distinct CDR3 sequences; only one count was recorded for approximately 60% of them. Roughly a tenth of the sample goes to the ten largest clones.

This TCR derives from a human donor who had recovered from COVID-19. Sequencing input: CD4+ T cells from blood, cultured in vitro.

The DNA reads as follows: TGTGCCTGGAGCGCCGCTAATTCCCAAGCCCTCCACTTT. It encodes CAWSAANSQALHF. The V and J segments used are TRBV30 and TRBJ1-6, with the D gene too uncertain to name. The CDR1 and CDR2 encoded by the germline V gene (reference sequence) are GTSNPN and SVGIG. The CDR3, cysteine through phenylalanine, is 13 amino acids long. Of all the DNA, just the CDR3 is kept, 39 bases in frame from base 1. Cut back by 3 bases and 14 bases, the V and J ends lie 17 bases apart.